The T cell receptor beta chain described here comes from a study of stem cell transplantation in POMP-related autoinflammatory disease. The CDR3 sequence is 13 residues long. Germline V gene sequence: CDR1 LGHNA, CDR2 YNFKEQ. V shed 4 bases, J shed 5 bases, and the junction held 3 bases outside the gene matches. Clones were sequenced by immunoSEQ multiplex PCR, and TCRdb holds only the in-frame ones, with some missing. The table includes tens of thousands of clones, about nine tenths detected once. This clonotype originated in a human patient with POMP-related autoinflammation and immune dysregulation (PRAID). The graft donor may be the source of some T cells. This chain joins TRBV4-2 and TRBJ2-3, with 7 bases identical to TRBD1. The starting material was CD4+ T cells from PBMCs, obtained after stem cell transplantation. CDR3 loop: CASSLRQGDTQYF. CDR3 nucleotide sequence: TGTGCCAGCAGCCTACGACAGGGAGATACGCAGTATTTT.